This is a list of T cell receptor beta chains from one sample in a study of identical twins. Each CDR3 protein gets one entry after TCRdb re-called the 5' RACE reads with MiXCR. The table lists 700,000 to 950,000 distinct CDR3 sequences, roughly an eighth of them singletons. This same sample was also taken into another study, of yellow fever vaccine responses in identical twins.

Sequenced sample: PBMCs. These TCRs come from a young woman in good health. The CDR3 runs from the conserved cysteine through the conserved F or W. The order of the fields is J gene, D gene, V gene, clone size, CDR3 protein, CDR3 DNA. The D gene is left open where the match is weak. Rows give clone size only sometimes, using once, few, many, or a class for an expanded clone.

J: TRBJ2-1
D: .
V: TRBV14
size: few
CDR3: CASSQGATTGREQFF
DNA: TGTGCCAGCAGCCAAGGGGCCACTACCGGACGTGAGCAGTTCTTC

J: TRBJ1-6
D: .
V: TRBV2
size: many
CDR3: CASSRTTGKLGSPLHF
DNA: TGTGCCAGCAGCAGGACGACGGGGAAGTTAGGTTCACCCCTCCACTTT

J: TRBJ2-1
D: TRBD2
V: TRBV10-3
size: few
CDR3: CAISLSGSSYNEQFF
DNA: TGTGCCATCAGTCTTAGCGGGAGCTCCTACAATGAGCAGTTCTTC

J: TRBJ2-3
D: TRBD2
V: TRBV10-3
size: few
CDR3: CAISLLAGVDTQYF
DNA: TGTGCCATCAGTCTATTAGCGGGAGTTGATACGCAGTATTTT

J: TRBJ2-1
D: .
V: TRBV24-1
size: .
CDR3: CATSVGGGYNEQFF
DNA: TGTGCCACCAGTGTGGGGGGTGGGTACAATGAGCAGTTCTTC

J: TRBJ1-2
D: .
V: TRBV4-1
size: .
CDR3: CASSHAGAKADYGYTF
DNA: TGCGCCAGCAGCCACGCCGGGGCCAAGGCGGACTATGGCTACACCTTC

J: TRBJ2-2
D: .
V: TRBV6-5
size: few
CDR3: CASSYSKSRVTGELFF
DNA: TGTGCCAGCAGTTACTCGAAGAGTCGGGTTACCGGGGAGCTGTTTTTT

J: TRBJ2-1
D: .
V: TRBV20-1
size: .
CDR3: CSATVGGGRMDEQFF
DNA: TGCAGTGCTACAGTAGGAGGTGGGAGGATGGATGAGCAGTTCTTC

J: TRBJ2-7
D: TRBD1
V: TRBV11-1
size: .
CDR3: CASSSMTGALGLRYEQYF
DNA: TGTGCCAGCAGCTCGATGACAGGGGCTTTAGGACTACGGTACGAGCAGTACTTC

J: TRBJ1-1
D: .
V: TRBV7-2
size: many
CDR3: CASSPEAGTEAFF
DNA: TGTGCCAGCAGCCCCGAGGCCGGCACTGAAGCTTTCTTT

J: TRBJ1-3
D: .
V: TRBV25-1
size: many
CDR3: CASSVAMGNTIYF
DNA: TGTGCCAGCAGTGTTGCAATGGGAAACACCATATATTTT

J: TRBJ1-2
D: .
V: TRBV6-2/TRBV6-3
size: .
CDR3: CASSFGTGLYGYTF
DNA: TGTGCCAGCAGTTTTGGGACCGGGCTCTATGGCTACACCTTC

J: TRBJ2-1
D: .
V: TRBV20-1
size: few
CDR3: CSAGTDSSVWDDEQFF
DNA: TGCAGTGCTGGGACAGACTCTAGCGTGTGGGATGATGAGCAGTTCTTC

J: TRBJ1-1
D: .
V: TRBV18
size: .
CDR3: CASSPRGPSEAFF
DNA: TGTGCCAGCTCACCACGGGGGCCGTCTGAAGCTTTCTTT

J: TRBJ2-7
D: TRBD2
V: TRBV7-8
size: few
CDR3: CASSTGLAGGLYSYEQYF
DNA: TGTGCCAGCAGCACTGGACTAGCGGGAGGGCTGTATTCCTACGAGCAGTACTTC

J: TRBJ2-1
D: TRBD2
V: TRBV12-3/TRBV12-4
size: .
CDR3: CASSPMGGAGSYNEQFF
DNA: TGTGCCAGCAGTCCAATGGGAGGGGCAGGCTCCTACAATGAGCAGTTCTTC

J: TRBJ2-7
D: .
V: TRBV27
size: .
CDR3: CASRGASAGTGSYEQYF
DNA: TGTGCCAGCAGAGGGGCGTCTGCCGGGACTGGCTCCTACGAGCAGTACTTC

J: TRBJ1-4
D: .
V: TRBV10-3
size: .
CDR3: CANEPNGPVLHYATNEKLFF
DNA: TGTGCCAACGAGCCCAATGGGCCAGTTCTCCACTACGCAACTAATGAAAAACTGTTTTTT

J: TRBJ1-1
D: TRBD1
V: TRBV13
size: .
CDR3: CASFGQGAPRFEAFF
DNA: TGTGCCAGCTTTGGACAGGGGGCGCCGCGGTTTGAAGCTTTCTTT

J: TRBJ1-3
D: .
V: TRBV15
size: .
CDR3: CATSRDQGTGNTIYF
DNA: TGTGCCACCAGCAGAGATCAGGGGACTGGAAACACCATATATTTT

J: TRBJ2-7
D: .
V: TRBV12-3/TRBV12-4
size: few
CDR3: CATARGDPTNEQYF
DNA: TGTGCCACCGCGAGGGGGGATCCCACTAATGAGCAGTACTTC

J: TRBJ2-6
D: .
V: TRBV19
size: .
CDR3: CASSPSLTGANVLTF
DNA: TGTGCCAGTAGTCCCTCTCTTACTGGGGCCAACGTCCTGACTTTC

J: TRBJ2-2
D: .
V: TRBV5-5
size: .
CDR3: CASSLAGGFTGELFF
DNA: TGTGCCAGCAGCTTGGCTGGCGGCTTCACCGGGGAGCTGTTTTTT

J: TRBJ1-5
D: .
V: TRBV5-6
size: many
CDR3: CASSSQGKGWNQPQHF
DNA: TGTGCCAGCAGCTCACAGGGTAAGGGCTGGAATCAGCCCCAGCATTTT

J: TRBJ2-2
D: TRBD2
V: TRBV12-3/TRBV12-4
size: many
CDR3: CASSSPGLAGPGELFF
DNA: TGTGCCAGCAGTTCCCCGGGACTAGCGGGGCCCGGGGAGCTGTTTTTT

J: TRBJ1-5
D: .
V: TRBV20-1
size: many
CDR3: CSATEAFYSNQPQHF
DNA: TGCAGTGCTACTGAAGCGTTTTATAGCAATCAGCCCCAGCATTTT

J: TRBJ2-2
D: .
V: TRBV20-1
size: .
CDR3: CSASRTGTGELFF
DNA: TGCAGTGCCAGTAGGACGGGGACCGGGGAGCTGTTTTTT

J: TRBJ2-7
D: TRBD1
V: TRBV2
size: .
CDR3: CASSEALRQGATYEQYF
DNA: TGTGCCAGCAGTGAAGCGCTTCGACAGGGAGCCACCTACGAGCAGTACTTC

J: TRBJ1-5
D: .
V: TRBV29-1
size: few
CDR3: CSVGDFLGQPQHF
DNA: TGCAGCGTCGGGGACTTTTTGGGTCAGCCCCAGCATTTT

J: TRBJ2-4
D: .
V: TRBV4-1
size: many
CDR3: CASSQVARVPIAKNIQYF
DNA: TGCGCCAGCAGCCAAGTTGCGAGGGTCCCGATAGCCAAAAACATTCAGTACTTC

J: TRBJ1-6
D: .
V: TRBV11-2
size: few
CDR3: CASSLDLVQNSYNSPLHF
DNA: TGTGCCAGCAGCTTAGATCTGGTACAGAACTCCTATAATTCACCCCTCCACTTT

J: TRBJ2-7
D: TRBD2
V: TRBV29-1
size: .
CDR3: CSVGGGNEQYF
DNA: TGCAGCGTCGGGGGGGGAAACGAGCAGTACTTC

J: TRBJ1-1
D: .
V: TRBV7-9
size: .
CDR3: CASSPKGHREAFF
DNA: TGTGCCAGCAGCCCTAAGGGGCACCGTGAAGCTTTCTTT

J: TRBJ1-1
D: .
V: TRBV20-1
size: .
CDR3: CSADGTNTEAFF
DNA: TGCAGTGCCGATGGGACGAACACTGAAGCTTTCTTT

J: TRBJ2-3
D: .
V: TRBV5-1
size: .
CDR3: CASSLGLAFTTDTQYF
DNA: TGCGCCAGCAGCTTGGGGCTAGCTTTCACCACAGATACGCAGTATTTT

J: TRBJ1-6
D: .
V: TRBV20-1
size: few
CDR3: CSASQGLPLHF
DNA: TGCAGTGCTAGTCAGGGGTTGCCCCTCCACTTT

J: TRBJ1-1
D: .
V: TRBV12-3/TRBV12-4
size: many
CDR3: CASSPRSGPNTEAFF
DNA: TGTGCCAGCAGTCCGAGATCAGGACCGAACACTGAAGCTTTCTTT

J: TRBJ2-5
D: .
V: TRBV2
size: .
CDR3: CASTESVNGEQETQYF
DNA: TGTGCCAGCACCGAGTCGGTGAACGGTGAACAGGAGACCCAGTACTTC

J: TRBJ2-5
D: .
V: TRBV5-1
size: few
CDR3: CASSLEQLRETQYF
DNA: TGCGCCAGCAGCTTGGAACAGTTGAGAGAGACCCAGTACTTC

J: TRBJ2-2
D: .
V: TRBV27
size: .
CDR3: CASSPPVATNTGELFF
DNA: TGTGCCAGCAGTCCCCCGGTGGCTACGAACACCGGGGAGCTGTTTTTT

J: TRBJ2-3
D: TRBD2
V: TRBV13
size: few
CDR3: CASSLSLAGVTCADTQYF
DNA: TGTGCCAGCAGCTTATCACTAGCGGGAGTTACTTGCGCAGATACGCAGTATTTT

J: TRBJ1-2
D: .
V: TRBV5-5
size: .
CDR3: CASSPGHLGGYTF
DNA: TGTGCCAGCAGCCCCGGACACCTCGGCGGCTACACCTTC

J: TRBJ2-5
D: TRBD2
V: TRBV6-1
size: few
CDR3: CASSEVGEGETQYF
DNA: TGTGCCAGCAGTGAAGTCGGGGAGGGGGAGACCCAGTACTTC

J: TRBJ2-3
D: TRBD2
V: TRBV24-1
size: few
CDR3: CATSEAGTSGSDPLGDTQYF
DNA: TGTGCCACCAGTGAGGCCGGGACTAGCGGGAGTGATCCTCTAGGGGATACGCAGTATTTT

J: TRBJ2-7
D: .
V: TRBV10-3
size: .
CDR3: CAISAGLSSYEQYF
DNA: TGTGCCATCAGTGCGGGGCTTAGCTCCTACGAGCAGTACTTC

J: TRBJ2-2
D: TRBD2
V: TRBV5-1
size: few
CDR3: CASSFGLAGGVGELFF
DNA: TGCGCCAGCAGCTTCGGACTAGCGGGGGGTGTCGGGGAGCTGTTTTTT